These 6 T cell receptor beta chains share one sample of origin, sequenced in a study of cytomegalovirus exposure and HLA in healthy donors. The study ran its PCR with 60 Vbeta and 13 Jbeta primers. Clones were sequenced by immunoSEQ multiplex PCR, and TCRdb holds only the in-frame ones, with some missing. The sample lists under 200,000 clones; roughly 79% were seen once. The sequenced sample was PBMCs. The receptor set was obtained from a woman aged 25 to 39 in good health and CMV-seropositive.

The rearrangement links TRBV19 to TRBJ2-1; 8 bases are a match to TRBD1. The CDR3 loop spans 16 amino acids. The trim removed 4 bases at V and 2 bases at J, leaving 7 bases unmatched. Per germline, CDR1 LNHDA and CDR2 SQIVND (reference sequence). The DNA of the CDR3 is TGTGCCAGTAGTAAAAGACAGGGGACAACCTACAATGAGCAGTTCTTC. Protein sequence: CASSKRQGTTYNEQFF.

This chain joins TRBV5-1 and TRBJ1-1; TRBD1 matches 7 bases. V dropped 4 bases and J dropped 1; count of bases not matched to a gene: 7. The CDR3 loop spans 15 amino acids. Germline values: CDR1 SGHRS, CDR2 YFSETQ. The chain's CDR3 is CASSRRTGPNTEAFF. The CDR3 DNA reads TGCGCCAGCAGCAGGAGGACAGGACCGAACACTGAAGCTTTCTTT. Filled out from reference TRBV5-1 and TRBJ1-1, the complete variable domain reads KAGVTQTPRYLIKTRGQQVTLSCSPISGHRSVSWYQQTPGQGLQFLFEYFSETQRNKGNFPGRFSGRQFSNSRSEMNVSTLELGDSALYLCASSRRTGPNTEAFFGQGTRLTVV.

This chain connects TRBV28 to TRBJ2-3, with 8 positions matching TRBD2. J was trimmed by 2 bases and V by 1 base; bases with no gene match: 14. The CDR3 is made up of 19 amino acids. Per the germline V gene, CDR1 is MDHEN and CDR2 is SYDVKM. CDR3 residues: CASSLFYGRDLHSTDTQYF. As DNA, the CDR3 is TGTGCCAGCAGTTTATTTTACGGGAGGGACCTACACTCCACAGATACGCAGTATTTT.

This clone has just a few counts. The V gene is TRBV7-9, the J gene TRBJ2-1; 10 bases line up with TRBD1. V dropped 6 bases and J dropped 6; count of bases not matched to a gene: 8. The CDR3 sequence is 15 residues long. Per germline, CDR1 SEHNR and CDR2 FQNEAQ (reference sequence). CDR3 bases: TGTGCCAGCAGTCCCGGGACAGGGGCTCCCAATGAGCAGTTCTTC. Its translation: CASSPGTGAPNEQFF.

The chain couples TRBV18 to TRBJ1-2; D unresolved. This CDR3 comprises 12 residues. V was cut by 6 bases and J by 1 base, with 6 bases left in between. Germline V gene data show CDR1 as KGHSH and CDR2 as LQKENI. This CDR3 is CASSGSNYGYTF. The CDR3 region has the DNA TGTGCCAGCTCTGGGAGTAACTATGGCTACACCTTC.

The V and J genes are TRBV7-9 and TRBJ1-4; 8 bases match TRBD1. The CDR3 runs to 17 residues. V lost 0 bases to trimming and J lost 7 bases; unmatched junction nucleotides: 10. CDR1 and CDR2 (germline): SEHNR, FQNEAQ (reference sequence). The CDR3 DNA reads TGTGCCAGCAGCTTAGCTATCGCCGAGGACAGGGTTGAAAAACTGTTTTTT. Protein product: CASSLAIAEDRVEKLFF.